The entry that follows covers one T cell receptor (beta chain) sequence. Donors were grouped by their self-reported clinical history. The data were taken from a study of blood T cell repertoires in COVID-19. At the level of the study: PBMCs, B-cell-depleted T cells, or T cells provided the cDNA or gDNA that made up the material.

Trimming cost V 2 bases and J 5 bases, with 10 bases left between them. The CDR3 loop spans 13 amino acids. The germline CDR1 and CDR2 sequences are MNHEY and SMNVEV (reference sequence). Sequencing used immunoSEQ multiplex PCR; TCRdb keeps in-frame clones, though not all of them. The table lists about 190,000 clones, approximately 88% of them singletons. The sample comprised PBMCs or T cells enriched from blood (not recorded which). The receptor comes from a woman in her twenties or thirties who had recovered from COVID-19. The V and J genes are TRBV27 and TRBJ2-7; D uncertain. The CDR3 loop is CASSLLGSHEQYF. The CDR3 DNA follows: TGTGCCAGCAGTTTACTAGGTTCCCACGAGCAGTACTTC.